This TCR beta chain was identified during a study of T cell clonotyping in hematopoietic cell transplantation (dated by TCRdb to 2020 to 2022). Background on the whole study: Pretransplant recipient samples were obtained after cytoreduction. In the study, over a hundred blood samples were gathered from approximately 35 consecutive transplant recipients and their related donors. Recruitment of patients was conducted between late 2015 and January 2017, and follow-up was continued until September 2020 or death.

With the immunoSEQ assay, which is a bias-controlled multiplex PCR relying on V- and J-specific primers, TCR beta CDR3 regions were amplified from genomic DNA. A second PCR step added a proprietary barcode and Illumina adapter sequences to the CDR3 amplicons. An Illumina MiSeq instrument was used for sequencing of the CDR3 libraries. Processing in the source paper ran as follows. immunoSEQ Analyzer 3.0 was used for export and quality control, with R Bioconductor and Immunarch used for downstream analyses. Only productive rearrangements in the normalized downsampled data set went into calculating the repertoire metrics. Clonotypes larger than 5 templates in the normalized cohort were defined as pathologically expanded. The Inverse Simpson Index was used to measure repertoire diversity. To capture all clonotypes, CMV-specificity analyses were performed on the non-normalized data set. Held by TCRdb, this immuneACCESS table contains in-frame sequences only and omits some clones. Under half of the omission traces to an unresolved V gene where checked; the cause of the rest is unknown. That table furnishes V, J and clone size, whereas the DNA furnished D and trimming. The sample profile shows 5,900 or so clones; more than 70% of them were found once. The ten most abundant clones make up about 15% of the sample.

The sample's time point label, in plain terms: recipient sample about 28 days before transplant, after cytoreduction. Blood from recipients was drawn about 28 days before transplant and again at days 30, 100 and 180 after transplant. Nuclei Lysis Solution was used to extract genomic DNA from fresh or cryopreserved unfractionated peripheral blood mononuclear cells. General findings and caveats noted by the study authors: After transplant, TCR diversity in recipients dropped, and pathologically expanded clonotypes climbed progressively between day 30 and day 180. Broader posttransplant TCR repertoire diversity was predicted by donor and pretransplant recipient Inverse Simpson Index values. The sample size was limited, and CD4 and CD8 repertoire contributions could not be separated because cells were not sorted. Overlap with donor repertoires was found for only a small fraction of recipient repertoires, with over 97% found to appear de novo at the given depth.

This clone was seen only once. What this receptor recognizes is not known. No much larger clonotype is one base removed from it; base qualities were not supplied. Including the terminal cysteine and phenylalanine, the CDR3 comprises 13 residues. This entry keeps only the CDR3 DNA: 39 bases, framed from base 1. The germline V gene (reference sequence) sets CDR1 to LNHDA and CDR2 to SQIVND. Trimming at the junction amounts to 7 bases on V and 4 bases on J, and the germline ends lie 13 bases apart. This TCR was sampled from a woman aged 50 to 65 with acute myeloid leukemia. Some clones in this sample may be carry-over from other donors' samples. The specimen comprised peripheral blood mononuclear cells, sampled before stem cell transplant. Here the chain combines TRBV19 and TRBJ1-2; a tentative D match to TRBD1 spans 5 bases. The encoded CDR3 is CASNLGARYGYTF. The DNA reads TGTGCCAGTAACCTCGGGGCCCGCTATGGCTACACCTTC.